A selection of T cell receptor beta chains follows, all from one sample in a study of blood T cells in healthy people across ages. TCRdb processed the 5' RACE reads anew with MiXCR; each CDR3 protein has one entry. Of 650,000 or so distinct CDR3 sequences listed, 52% are singletons. The sequenced sample consisted of blood. These receptor sequences come from a woman of 80 years or more in good health. Each CDR3 is given with its conserved first and last residue. The order of the fields is D gene, CDR3 length, clone size, V gene, J gene, CDR3 DNA, CDR3 protein. A D gene is named only where the DNA matches it firmly. The size entry is marked missing in some rows and otherwise reads once, few, many or a size class.

>TRBD2|12|once|TRBV5-6|TRBJ2-3
TGTGCCAGCAACCCGGGGGGAGATACGCAGTATTTT
CASNPGGDTQYF
>TRBD1|15|once|TRBV11-1|TRBJ1-2
TGTGCCAGCAGCCAAACGGGACAGGGTATGAATGGCTACACCTTC
CASSQTGQGMNGYTF
>NA|14|NA|TRBV29-1|TRBJ2-4
TGCAGCGCTAGGGGGGAAGAGAGCGGAAACATTCAGTACTTC
CSARGEESGNIQYF
>TRBD1|13|NA|TRBV5-1|TRBJ2-7
TGCGCCAGCGGCTTGGGGGACAGCTACGAGCAGTACTTC
CASGLGDSYEQYF
>NA|14|NA|TRBV12-3/TRBV12-4|TRBJ1-2
TGTGCCAGCAGTTTGCGAGGGGCCTCCTATGGCTACACCTTC
CASSLRGASYGYTF
>TRBD2|20|many|TRBV6-5|TRBJ2-5
TGTGCCAGCAGTTACTCGAAACCGACTAGCGGGGCTTCGAGACAAGAGACCCAGTACTTC
CASSYSKPTSGASRQETQYF
>TRBD2|19|once|TRBV7-3|TRBJ2-5
TGTGCCAGCAGCTTAATCGGCGGGGGGGCTCGCCCCTTGGATGAGACCCAGTACTTC
CASSLIGGGARPLDETQYF
>TRBD2|16|once|TRBV6-5|TRBJ2-1
TGTGCCAGCAGTTACTCGAACCTAGCGGGAGGGGATGAGCAGTTCTTC
CASSYSNLAGGDEQFF
>NA|16|NA|TRBV7-2|TRBJ2-5
TGTGCCAGCAGCCCCCCGGGACCACCTTCTCGGGAGACCCAGTACTTC
CASSPPGPPSRETQYF
>TRBD1|15|NA|TRBV6-2/TRBV6-3|TRBJ1-5
TGTGCCAGCAGTCGAGACAGGGGTGGCTATCAGCCCCAGCATTTT
CASSRDRGGYQPQHF
>TRBD2|15|NA|TRBV20-1|TRBJ2-2
TGCAGTGCTAGGGCTAGCGGGGTCGAGAGCGGGGAGCTGTTTTTT
CSARASGVESGELFF
>TRBD2|14|NA|TRBV7-9|TRBJ2-7
TGTGCCAGCAGCTCGCTAGCGGGACCCTACGAGCAGTACTTC
CASSSLAGPYEQYF
>NA|15|NA|TRBV27|TRBJ2-7
TGTGCCAGCAGTATTACTGGACTAAGTTCCTACGAGCAGTACTTC
CASSITGLSSYEQYF
>TRBD2|19|NA|TRBV27|TRBJ2-3
TGTGCCAGCGGCCAACCACCGGGACTAGCGGGAGGGTTCACAGATACGCAGTATTTT
CASGQPPGLAGGFTDTQYF
>NA|14|NA|TRBV6-5|TRBJ1-2
TGTGCCAGCAGTTACGGGGGGAGTGGGGCGCGCTACACCTTC
CASSYGGSGARYTF
>NA|14|NA|TRBV6-2/TRBV6-3|TRBJ2-7
TGTGCCAGCAGGCGGGACAGAGTCCCCTGGGAGCAGTACTTC
CASRRDRVPWEQYF
>NA|15|NA|TRBV5-1|TRBJ2-1
TGCGCCAGCAGCTCTCAAGACGGAACCTACAATGAGCAGTTCTTC
CASSSQDGTYNEQFF
>TRBD1|15|NA|TRBV18|TRBJ2-5
TGTGCCAGCTCACCAGTGACAGGGGGCCTGGAGACCCAGTACTTC
CASSPVTGGLETQYF
>TRBD2|15|many|TRBV6-6|TRBJ2-3
TGTGCCAGCTTCGCGACTAGCGGGGTGGCAGATACGCAGTATTTT
CASFATSGVADTQYF
>TRBD1|15|NA|TRBV7-8|TRBJ1-2
TGTGCCAGCAGCGAGCCGGGACAGGTTAACTATGGCTACACCTTC
CASSEPGQVNYGYTF
>TRBD2|18|NA|TRBV27|TRBJ2-7
TGTGCCAGCAGTTCACCCGGGACTAGCGGAACAGGGAAATACGAGCAGTACTTC
CASSSPGTSGTGKYEQYF
>TRBD1|16|NA|TRBV9|TRBJ2-5
TGTGCCAGCAGCCCCCAGGACAGGGGATCGGGAGAGACCCAGTACTTC
CASSPQDRGSGETQYF
>NA|12|NA|TRBV29-1|TRBJ2-4
TGCAGCGTCCCGGACGGGAAAAACATTCAGTACTTC
CSVPDGKNIQYF
>TRBD1|15|many|TRBV15|TRBJ1-2
TGTGCCACCAGCAGCGACGGGACAGGGAGGGAAGGCTACACCTTC
CATSSDGTGREGYTF
>NA|14|NA|TRBV5-1|TRBJ2-1
TGCGCCAGCAGCTTGCTCGGGGGCCGTAATGAGCAGTTCTTC
CASSLLGGRNEQFF
>TRBD1|12|NA|TRBV7-3|TRBJ2-7
TGTGCCAGCAGTCACGGACAGGGTGAGCAGTACTTC
CASSHGQGEQYF
>NA|14|NA|TRBV25-1|TRBJ1-4
TGTGCCAGCAGTGAGGCCGTAAAGGGCGAAAAACTGTTTTTT
CASSEAVKGEKLFF
>NA|12|many|TRBV18|TRBJ2-1
TGTGCCAGCTCACCACCAGGGAGTGAGCAGTTCTTC
CASSPPGSEQFF
>TRBD2|18|once|TRBV3-1|TRBJ2-5
TGTGCCAGCAGCCAAGATTTAGGGACTAGCGAGTACCAAGAGACCCAGTACTTC
CASSQDLGTSEYQETQYF
>NA|14|NA|TRBV10-1|TRBJ1-4
TGCGCCAGCCGAGAATGTGGTCTACTAGGGAAACTGTTTTTT
CASRECGLLGKLFF
>NA|11|NA|TRBV2|TRBJ2-1
TGTGCCAGCACCTCTGGGAGCGTGCAGTTCTTC
CASTSGSVQFF
>NA|12|few|TRBV30|TRBJ2-1
TGTGCCTGGAGTGTACTTAGCAATGAGCAGTTCTTC
CAWSVLSNEQFF
>NA|14|many|TRBV5-1|TRBJ2-3
TGCGCCAGCAGCTTGGGTCAGACCACAGATACGCAGTATTTT
CASSLGQTTDTQYF
>NA|16|NA|TRBV5-1|TRBJ2-1
TGCGCCAGCGTCCTCGGGCTGGGGGGATCCTACAATGAGCAGTTCTTC
CASVLGLGGSYNEQFF
>NA|14|few|TRBV7-9|TRBJ2-2
TGTGCCAGCAGCTCGGTTGGTAACACCGGGGAGCTGTTTTTT
CASSSVGNTGELFF
>NA|15|NA|TRBV13|TRBJ2-7
TGTGCCAGCAGCTTAGGGGGCGAGGGTATCTACGAGCAGTACTTC
CASSLGGEGIYEQYF
>NA|14|NA|TRBV20-1|TRBJ1-1
TGCAGTGCTGAGGCCCTACGGAGAAACACTGAAGCTTTCTTT
CSAEALRRNTEAFF
>TRBD2|19|NA|TRBV7-3|TRBJ2-3
TGTGCCAGCAGCTTAACGGTTCTAGCGGGGGGGTCCAATGGTGATACGCAGTATTTT
CASSLTVLAGGSNGDTQYF
>TRBD2|17|many|TRBV5-1|TRBJ2-1
TGCGCCAGCAGCTTGGCCTCGATTGGGGCCGCGGGAGGTGAGCAGTTCTTC
CASSLASIGAAGGEQFF
>NA|15|NA|TRBV7-2|TRBJ1-1
TGTGCCAGCAGCTCCCGGGACGCGGGGAACACTGAAGCTTTCTTT
CASSSRDAGNTEAFF
>NA|14|NA|TRBV20-1|TRBJ2-5
TGCAGTGCTAGAGAGGCGGGTCTCAGGGAGACCCAGTACTTC
CSAREAGLRETQYF
>NA|18|NA|TRBV5-1|TRBJ2-4
TGCGCCAGCAGCTTGGATTTTGGGACCCCCTTAGCCAAAAACATTCAGTACTTC
CASSLDFGTPLAKNIQYF
>NA|15|few|TRBV7-9|TRBJ1-6
TGTGCCAGCGCGGCCTCACAGGGTGGTAGTGCACCCCTCCACTTT
CASAASQGGSAPLHF
>TRBD2|15|many|TRBV20-1|TRBJ2-5
TGCAGTGCCCCTTCCCCCCTAGCGGGAGGAGAGACCCAGTACTTC
CSAPSPLAGGETQYF
>TRBD2|15|many|TRBV2|TRBJ2-1
TGTGCCAGCAGCGTTACTAGCGGGAGAGACTCTGAGCAGTTCTTC
CASSVTSGRDSEQFF
>NA|12|NA|TRBV27|TRBJ1-5
TGTGCCAGCAGTTGGACACGGCAGCCCCAGCATTTT
CASSWTRQPQHF
>NA|12|many|TRBV7-9|TRBJ2-7
TGTGCCAGCAGCCAGAACTACTACGAGCAGTACTTC
CASSQNYYEQYF
>NA|11|NA|TRBV29-1|TRBJ2-1
TGCAGCGTTGAAAACTACAATGAGCAGTTCTTC
CSVENYNEQFF
>TRBD1|14|NA|TRBV7-3|TRBJ1-1
TGTGCCAGCAGCTCCGGGACAGGGCGTACTGAAGCTTTCTTT
CASSSGTGRTEAFF
>NA|14|many|TRBV10-3|TRBJ1-2
TGTGCCATCACCGCGCAGGGGAGGGACTATGGCTACACCTTC
CAITAQGRDYGYTF
>NA|14|NA|TRBV25-1|TRBJ2-3
TGTGCCAGCAGTGTGGGGGGCGCGGAAGATACGCAGTATTTT
CASSVGGAEDTQYF
>NA|14|once|TRBV4-2|TRBJ1-2
TGTGCCAGCAGCCAGAGAGACAGAAACTATGGCTACACCTTC
CASSQRDRNYGYTF
>NA|14|NA|TRBV20-1|TRBJ2-4
TGCAGTGCTAGAGATACGACAGTCAAAAACATTCAGTACTTC
CSARDTTVKNIQYF